This is a list of T cell receptor beta chains from one sample in a study of control samples from healthy donors and cancer patients. Sequencing used immunoSEQ multiplex PCR; TCRdb keeps in-frame clones, though not all of them. The data contain roughly 120,000 clones, approximately 93% of them seen just once; the ten biggest clones take up 2.6%. Sequencing was carried out using blood. The receptors were gathered from a man aged 25-45 years in good health. Both conserved end residues are part of each CDR3. The order of the fields is V gene, J gene, clone size, D gene, CDR3 protein, CDR3 DNA. The D gene is left open where the match is weak. Some rows have no size entry. The others give once, few or many, or a class for an expanded clone.

v_call: TRBV4-2
j_call: TRBJ2-2
clone_size: NA
d_call: NA
cdr3_aa: CASSQAEGANTGELFF
cdr3_nt: TGTGCCAGCAGCCAAGCGGAGGGGGCGAACACCGGGGAGCTGTTTTTT

v_call: TRBV11-2
j_call: TRBJ1-2
clone_size: NA
d_call: TRBD1
cdr3_aa: CASSFSQGADSNHFYGYTF
cdr3_nt: TGTGCCAGCAGCTTCTCACAGGGGGCGGACTCAAATCATTTCTATGGCTACACCTTC

v_call: TRBV18
j_call: TRBJ2-1
clone_size: NA
d_call: NA
cdr3_aa: CASSPPNPREHNEQFF
cdr3_nt: TGTGCCAGCTCACCACCGAATCCCCGGGAGCACAATGAGCAGTTCTTC

v_call: TRBV7-9
j_call: TRBJ2-1
clone_size: NA
d_call: NA
cdr3_aa: CASSLWDTNEQFF
cdr3_nt: TGTGCCAGCAGCTTATGGGACACCAATGAGCAGTTCTTC

v_call: TRBV7-2
j_call: TRBJ2-4
clone_size: NA
d_call: NA
cdr3_aa: CASSPKPGIDKNIQYF
cdr3_nt: TGTGCCAGCAGCCCAAAACCAGGGATTGACAAAAACATTCAGTACTTC

v_call: TRBV24-1
j_call: TRBJ1-1
clone_size: NA
d_call: NA
cdr3_aa: CATSGGGENRGAFF
cdr3_nt: TGTGCCACCAGTGGTGGGGGGGAGAATAGGGGAGCTTTCTTT

v_call: TRBV3-1/TRBV3-2
j_call: TRBJ2-1
clone_size: once
d_call: NA
cdr3_aa: CASSQDSWGYYNEQFF
cdr3_nt: TGTGCCAGCAGCCAAGATTCGTGGGGGTACTACAATGAGCAGTTCTTC

v_call: TRBV18
j_call: TRBJ2-2
clone_size: NA
d_call: TRBD1
cdr3_aa: CASSPAKFSGQGKDGELFF
cdr3_nt: TGTGCCAGCTCACCAGCGAAGTTTTCTGGACAGGGAAAGGACGGGGAGCTGTTTTTT

v_call: TRBV19
j_call: TRBJ1-1
clone_size: NA
d_call: NA
cdr3_aa: CASSIVGRSEAFF
cdr3_nt: TGTGCCAGTAGTATCGTAGGGAGGTCTGAAGCTTTCTTT

v_call: TRBV12-3/TRBV12-4
j_call: TRBJ1-4
clone_size: NA
d_call: NA
cdr3_aa: CASSFNEKLFF
cdr3_nt: TGTGCCAGCAGTTTTAATGAAAAACTGTTTTTT

v_call: TRBV9
j_call: TRBJ2-1
clone_size: NA
d_call: NA
cdr3_aa: CASSTGTRNEQFF
cdr3_nt: TGTGCCAGCAGCACCGGGACTCGCAATGAGCAGTTCTTC

v_call: TRBV6-5
j_call: TRBJ1-1
clone_size: NA
d_call: NA
cdr3_aa: CASLTEGGTEAFF
cdr3_nt: TGTGCCAGCCTTACAGAGGGCGGCACTGAAGCTTTCTTT

v_call: TRBV2
j_call: TRBJ1-1
clone_size: NA
d_call: TRBD1
cdr3_aa: CASMGRGRGSTEAFF
cdr3_nt: TGTGCCAGCATGGGGAGGGGGCGAGGTAGCACTGAAGCTTTCTTT

v_call: TRBV30
j_call: TRBJ1-1
clone_size: NA
d_call: NA
cdr3_aa: CAWRVRGAPPRGTFF
cdr3_nt: TGTGCCTGGAGAGTGAGGGGCGCGCCCCCCCGAGGAACTTTCTTT

v_call: TRBV5-1
j_call: TRBJ2-6
clone_size: NA
d_call: NA
cdr3_aa: CASSFLGQTSGANVLTF
cdr3_nt: TGCGCCAGCAGCTTCCTCGGACAGACCTCTGGGGCCAACGTCCTGACTTTC

v_call: TRBV6-5
j_call: TRBJ2-1
clone_size: NA
d_call: NA
cdr3_aa: CASSWDSSSYNEQFF
cdr3_nt: TGTGCCAGCAGTTGGGACTCGAGCTCCTACAATGAGCAGTTCTTC

v_call: TRBV19
j_call: TRBJ1-5
clone_size: few
d_call: TRBD1
cdr3_aa: CASSIRGQGQPQHF
cdr3_nt: TGTGCCAGTAGTATAAGGGGGCAGGGTCAGCCCCAGCATTTT

v_call: TRBV6-2/TRBV6-3
j_call: TRBJ2-6
clone_size: once
d_call: TRBD1
cdr3_aa: CASSSDRGLTAGANVLTF
cdr3_nt: TGTGCCAGCAGTTCCGACAGGGGGCTTACTGCTGGGGCCAACGTCCTGACTTTC

v_call: TRBV27
j_call: TRBJ2-7
clone_size: once
d_call: NA
cdr3_aa: CASSPYREKDHEQYF
cdr3_nt: TGTGCCAGCAGTCCGTACAGGGAAAAGGACCACGAGCAGTACTTC

v_call: TRBV23-1
j_call: TRBJ1-5
clone_size: NA
d_call: NA
cdr3_aa: CASSQSGVENQPQHF
cdr3_nt: TGCGCCAGCAGTCAAAGCGGGGTGGAGAATCAGCCCCAGCATTTT

v_call: TRBV9
j_call: TRBJ1-1
clone_size: NA
d_call: NA
cdr3_aa: CASSPQWANTEAFF
cdr3_nt: TGTGCCAGCAGCCCACAGTGGGCGAACACTGAAGCTTTCTTT

v_call: TRBV27
j_call: TRBJ1-1
clone_size: once
d_call: NA
cdr3_aa: CASSWGGIGHTEAFF
cdr3_nt: TGTGCCAGCAGTTGGGGGGGGATTGGGCACACTGAAGCTTTCTTT

v_call: TRBV9
j_call: TRBJ1-2
clone_size: NA
d_call: TRBD1
cdr3_aa: CASSAFLGGLYGYTF
cdr3_nt: TGTGCCAGCAGCGCCTTCCTAGGGGGCCTCTATGGCTACACCTTC

v_call: TRBV10-3
j_call: TRBJ1-2
clone_size: NA
d_call: NA
cdr3_aa: CAISESQGANYGYTF
cdr3_nt: TGTGCCATCAGTGAGTCCCAGGGAGCTAACTATGGCTACACCTTC

v_call: TRBV11-2
j_call: TRBJ2-5
clone_size: NA
d_call: TRBD2
cdr3_aa: CASSAGTSGRETQYF
cdr3_nt: TGTGCCAGCAGCGCCGGGACTAGCGGTAGGGAGACCCAGTACTTC

v_call: TRBV6-1
j_call: TRBJ1-5
clone_size: NA
d_call: NA
cdr3_aa: CASSEGNQPQHF
cdr3_nt: TGTGCCAGCAGTGAAGGCAATCAGCCCCAGCATTTT

v_call: TRBV27
j_call: TRBJ1-2
clone_size: once
d_call: NA
cdr3_aa: CASSSLGEVRTVHTF
cdr3_nt: TGTGCCAGCAGTTCCCTCGGTGAAGTCAGGACGGTTCACACCTTC

v_call: TRBV5-4
j_call: TRBJ1-2
clone_size: few
d_call: NA
cdr3_aa: CASSLTVNYGYTF
cdr3_nt: TGTGCCAGCAGCTTGACAGTTAACTATGGCTACACCTTC

v_call: TRBV6-4
j_call: TRBJ1-1
clone_size: NA
d_call: NA
cdr3_aa: CASSEGDQSTEAFF
cdr3_nt: TGTGCCAGCAGTGAAGGAGATCAGAGCACTGAAGCTTTCTTT

v_call: TRBV10-2
j_call: TRBJ1-1
clone_size: NA
d_call: NA
cdr3_aa: CASSIRVGDTEAFF
cdr3_nt: TGCGCCAGCAGTATAAGGGTAGGGGACACTGAAGCTTTCTTT

v_call: TRBV4-2
j_call: TRBJ1-5
clone_size: NA
d_call: NA
cdr3_aa: CASSLTGYSNQPQHF
cdr3_nt: TGTGCCAGCAGTCTAACGGGGTATAGCAATCAGCCCCAGCATTTT

v_call: TRBV6-5
j_call: TRBJ1-1
clone_size: NA
d_call: NA
cdr3_aa: CASSYEYMTEAFF
cdr3_nt: TGTGCCAGCAGTTACGAGTATATGACTGAAGCTTTCTTT

v_call: TRBV5-6
j_call: TRBJ1-1
clone_size: NA
d_call: NA
cdr3_aa: CASSWVQQRGTEAFF
cdr3_nt: TGTGCCAGCAGCTGGGTACAGCAAAGGGGGACTGAAGCTTTCTTT

v_call: TRBV9
j_call: TRBJ1-1
clone_size: once
d_call: TRBD1
cdr3_aa: CASSVGDSPGAEAFF
cdr3_nt: TGTGCCAGCAGCGTAGGGGACAGCCCAGGGGCTGAAGCTTTCTTT

v_call: TRBV27
j_call: TRBJ1-3
clone_size: NA
d_call: TRBD1
cdr3_aa: CASSLDRGAGNTIYF
cdr3_nt: TGTGCCAGCAGTTTGGACAGGGGAGCTGGAAACACCATATATTTT

v_call: TRBV3-1/TRBV3-2
j_call: TRBJ2-1
clone_size: NA
d_call: TRBD2
cdr3_aa: CASSPWTSGGPYNEQFF
cdr3_nt: TGTGCCAGCAGCCCCTGGACTAGCGGGGGACCCTACAATGAGCAGTTCTTC

v_call: TRBV5-6
j_call: TRBJ2-1
clone_size: NA
d_call: TRBD1
cdr3_aa: CASSLVGQTYNEQFF
cdr3_nt: TGTGCCAGCAGCTTGGTGGGACAGACATACAATGAGCAGTTCTTC

v_call: TRBV3-1/TRBV3-2
j_call: TRBJ1-5
clone_size: NA
d_call: NA
cdr3_aa: CASSQEDLGQPQHF
cdr3_nt: TGTGCCAGCAGCCAAGAAGACCTCGGGCAGCCCCAGCATTTT

v_call: TRBV21-1
j_call: TRBJ1-1
clone_size: NA
d_call: NA
cdr3_aa: CASSKEEVDEAFF
cdr3_nt: TGTGCCAGCAGCAAAGAGGAGGTTGATGAAGCTTTCTTT

v_call: TRBV19
j_call: TRBJ2-2
clone_size: NA
d_call: TRBD1
cdr3_aa: CASSIDGTGNTGELFF
cdr3_nt: TGTGCCAGTAGTATAGATGGGACAGGGAACACCGGGGAGCTGTTTTTT

v_call: TRBV7-9
j_call: TRBJ2-7
clone_size: NA
d_call: NA
cdr3_aa: CASGGTREQYF
cdr3_nt: TGTGCCAGCGGGGGGACACGGGAGCAGTACTTC

v_call: TRBV7-8
j_call: TRBJ1-5
clone_size: NA
d_call: TRBD1
cdr3_aa: CASSATGGHSNQPQHF
cdr3_nt: TGTGCCAGCAGCGCGACAGGGGGCCATAGCAATCAGCCCCAGCATTTT

v_call: TRBV4-2
j_call: TRBJ1-5
clone_size: NA
d_call: NA
cdr3_aa: CASSQGGPQPQHF
cdr3_nt: TGTGCCAGCAGCCAGGGGGGGCCACAGCCCCAGCATTTT

v_call: TRBV5-1
j_call: TRBJ2-1
clone_size: NA
d_call: NA
cdr3_aa: CASSHPGDEQFF
cdr3_nt: TGCGCCAGCAGCCACCCGGGGGATGAGCAGTTCTTC

v_call: TRBV5-1
j_call: TRBJ2-1
clone_size: NA
d_call: TRBD1
cdr3_aa: CASSHLDRGRNEQFF
cdr3_nt: TGCGCCAGCAGCCATCTCGACAGGGGAAGAAATGAGCAGTTCTTC

v_call: TRBV4-2
j_call: TRBJ2-3
clone_size: NA
d_call: NA
cdr3_aa: CASSQVLARGDTQYF
cdr3_nt: TGTGCCAGCAGCCAAGTATTGGCGCGGGGAGATACGCAGTATTTT